This T cell receptor (beta chain) comes out of a study of control samples from healthy donors and cancer patients. The CDR3 covers 18 residues. The V gene end was trimmed by 6 bases and the J gene end by 6 bases; junction bases not matched to a gene: 17. CDR1 is MNHEY and CDR2 is SVGEGT in the germline V gene. Assay: immunoSEQ multiplex PCR; the TCRdb copy retains only in-frame clones and omits some. The sample gives about 74,000 clones, around nine tenths of which show up once; around 5.7% is in the top ten. This chain links TRBV6-2 or TRBV6-3 with TRBJ1-6; TRBD1 aligns across 7 bases. The specimen was blood. This sequence originates from a woman between 45 and 60 years old in good health. CDR3 in DNA: TGTGCCAGCAGCCCCAGCTCTACAGGGGCGTTTTTTAATTCACCCCTCCACTTT. It encodes CASSPSSTGAFFNSPLHF.